The T cell receptor beta chain under discussion was sequenced for a study of shared clonotypes between healthy human individuals. Study outcomes and limitations: The study found lower generation probabilities in non-shared clonotypes than in those shared by all four donors. Since donors were few, the genetic and exposure-history diversity represented was limited. Researchers sampled blood only, noting tissue repertoires likely differ.

For each subset, genomic DNA was distributed in equal portions over several immunoSEQ plates. Generated by immunoSEQ multiplex PCR, the TCRdb table keeps only in-frame clones and is missing some. The sample has 300,000 or so clones, 74% seen once. Comments on this clone: The antigen remains unidentified.

Germline V CDR1 and CDR2: MNHNY, SVGAGI (reference sequence). This CDR3 comprises 15 residues. With V trimmed by 8 bases and J by 7 bases, 16 bases remained unmatched. This TCR was recovered from a man aged 25-45 years in good health. Sequenced sample: memory CD4+ T cells sorted from blood. Documented subset: CD45RA-negative fraction. This chain connects TRBV6-6 to TRBJ1-1, with 7 bases identical to TRBD1. The CDR3 reads CASERGLRGGGEAFF. Here the CDR3 DNA reads TGTGCCAGCGAAAGGGGGCTGCGGGGTGGAGGTGAAGCTTTCTTT.